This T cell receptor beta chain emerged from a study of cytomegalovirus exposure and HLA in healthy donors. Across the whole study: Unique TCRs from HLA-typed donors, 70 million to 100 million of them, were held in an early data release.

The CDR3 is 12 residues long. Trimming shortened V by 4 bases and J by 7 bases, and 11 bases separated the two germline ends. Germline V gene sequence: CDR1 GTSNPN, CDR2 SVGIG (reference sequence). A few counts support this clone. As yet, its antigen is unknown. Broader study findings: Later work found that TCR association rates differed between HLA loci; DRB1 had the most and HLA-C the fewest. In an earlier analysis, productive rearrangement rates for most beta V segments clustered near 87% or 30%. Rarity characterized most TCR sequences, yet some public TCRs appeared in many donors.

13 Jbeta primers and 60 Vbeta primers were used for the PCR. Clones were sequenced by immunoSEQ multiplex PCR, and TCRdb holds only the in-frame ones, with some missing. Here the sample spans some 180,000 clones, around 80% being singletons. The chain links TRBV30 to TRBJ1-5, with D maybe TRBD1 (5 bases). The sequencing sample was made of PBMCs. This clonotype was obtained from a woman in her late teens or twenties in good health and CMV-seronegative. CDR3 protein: CAWTLGGQPQHF. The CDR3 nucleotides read TGTGCCTGGACTTTGGGGGGACAGCCCCAGCATTTT.